What follows are 19 T cell receptor beta chains derived from one specimen sequenced in a study of T cell responses to AZD1222 COVID-19 vaccine (dated by TCRdb to the early 2020s). Read against the paper, the sample's time point label means: baseline before first vaccination. Library preparation used the immunoSEQ multiplex PCR assay. The table was pulled from immuneACCESS by TCRdb, which kept in-frame rearrangements only. Such tables lose some clones; where checked, under half of the loss comes from unresolved V genes, and the rest has no known cause. The table for this sample lists about 160,000 clones; approximately 94% of them were counted only once. The ten top clones hold 0.95% to 1.5% of the sample. The material was peripheral blood, obtained on day 0 of AZD1222 vaccination. The source is an adult in good health.

The chain is built from TRBV4-1 and TRBJ2-3; D possibly matches TRBD1 or TRBD2 (6 bases each). Germline CDR1 reads MGHRA; CDR2 reads YSYEKL. Between the trimmed V and J ends, which lost 5 bases and 4 bases, there was a span of 13 bases. The CDR3 spans 14 residues. CDR3 nucleotides: TGCGCCAGCAGCGGGGGGCCAGGGCCAGATACGCAGTATTTT. This translates into CASSGGPGPDTQYF.

The gene calls are TRBV3-1 (or the pseudogene TRBV3-2) and TRBJ1-2; the D gene is possibly TRBD1 (5 bases). Germline CDR1 and CDR2: LGHDT and YNNKEL (reference sequence). Trimming took 0 bases from V and 7 from J, leaving 9 bases between them. The CDR3 sequence is 13 residues long. This chain's CDR3 is CASSQDRGSGYTF. Here the CDR3 DNA reads TGTGCCAGCAGCCAAGATAGGGGAAGTGGCTACACCTTC.

The chain joins TRBV6-1 to TRBJ1-2; 11 nucleotides line up with TRBD1. The length of the CDR3 is 14 residues. Germline V CDR1 and CDR2: MNHNS, SASEGT. V shed 1 base, J shed 7 bases, and the junction held 2 bases outside the gene matches. In DNA form, the CDR3 reads TGTGCCAGCAGTGAAGGGACAGGGGGCTCTGGCTACACCTTC. It yields the protein CASSEGTGGSGYTF.

This chain connects TRBV7-8 to TRBJ1-2, with D perhaps matching TRBD1 (5 bases). CDR1 and CDR2 (germline): SGHVS, FQNEAQ. This CDR3 region has 10 residues. V lost 8 bases and J lost 6, with 7 bases in between. CDR3: CASGDDGYTF. CDR3 DNA sequence: TGTGCCAGCGGGGACGATGGCTACACCTTC.

The J gene is TRBJ1-3, the V gene TRBV6-5; D gene unclear. V was clipped by 0 bases and J by 7 bases, with 7 bases between them. CDR1 and CDR2 (germline): MNHEY, SVGAGI. The CDR3 is 13 amino acids. The CDR3 nucleotides are TGTGCCAGCAGTTACTCCTCGGGGAACACCATATATTTT. Its protein is CASSYSSGNTIYF.

This chain links TRBV18 with TRBJ2-1, with TRBD1 identical over 9 bases. The CDR3 has 14 amino acids. Germline CDR1 is KGHSH and CDR2 is LQKENI. V dropped 2 bases and J dropped 7; count of bases not matched to a gene: 3. CDR3 sequence: CASSPEDRGNEQFF. The DNA of the CDR3 is TGTGCCAGCTCACCAGAGGACAGGGGTAATGAGCAGTTCTTC.

V and J are TRBV7-9 and TRBJ2-1, with 8 bases matching TRBD1. CDR3 length: 16 amino acids. Looked up from germline, CDR1 is SEHNR and CDR2 is FQNEAQ (reference sequence). With 4 bases clipped from V and 6 bases from J, the junction kept 11 bases outside the gene matches. The chain's CDR3 is CASSSQGAPNTNEQFF. The CDR3 DNA follows: TGTGCCAGCAGCTCGCAGGGGGCCCCGAATACCAATGAGCAGTTCTTC. Combining the CDR3 with reference TRBV7-9 and TRBJ2-1 gives the whole variable domain DTGVSQNPRHKITKRGQNVTFRCDPISEHNRLYWYRQTLGQGPEFLTYFQNEAQLEKSRLLSDRFSAERPKGSFSTLEIQRTEQGDSAMYLCASSSQGAPNTNEQFFGPGTRLTVL.

V and J are TRBV7-9 and TRBJ1-2; 10 bases line up with TRBD1. CDR1 is SEHNR, CDR2 FQNEAQ, per germline (reference sequence). This CDR3 region has 16 residues. The V segment lost 5 bases and the J segment 6 bases; nucleotides outside the gene matches: 12. In DNA form, the CDR3 reads TGTGCCAGCAGCCCATGGCCCGGGACAGGGGAACATGGCTACACCTTC. Protein sequence: CASSPWPGTGEHGYTF.

The gene calls are TRBV3-1 (or the pseudogene TRBV3-2) and TRBJ1-3; no clear D. The V end lost 4 bases, the J end lost 4 bases, and 8 bases lay between the germline ends. The CDR3 has 13 amino acids. CDR1 is LGHDT and CDR2 is YNNKEL in the germline V gene (reference sequence). The CDR3 loop reads CASSRGGGNTIYF. Here the CDR3 DNA reads TGTGCCAGCAGCCGGGGTGGAGGAAACACCATATATTTT.

The chain employs TRBV2 and TRBJ2-3; 10 bases line up with TRBD1. J lost 11 bases, V lost 4 bases, and 9 bases had no gene match. From germline, CDR1 is SNHLY and CDR2 FYNNEI. This CDR3 region has 14 residues. In nucleotides, the CDR3 is TGTGCCAGCAGTGTTCGAGGACAGGGGGAAAGGCAGTATTTT. Translated, it gives CASSVRGQGERQYF.

This clone was seen just once. The rearrangement joins TRBV21-1 to TRBJ2-7. TRBV21-1 is a pseudogene. The CDR3 contains 16 residues. DNA for the CDR3: TGTGCCAGCAGCCTCAACGTCCGGGACCGCCCCTACGAGCAGTACGTC. Its translation is CASSLNVRDRPYEQYV.

This sequence joins TRBV5-5 and TRBJ1-6; the D is unclear. The CDR3 sequence is 14 residues long. Germline lookup yields CDR1 SGHKS and CDR2 YYEKEE (reference sequence). Trimming stripped 4 bases from V and 8 bases from J, with 13 bases between. The CDR3 coding sequence is TGTGCCAGCAGCGTCCCCCGACCGGATTCACCCCTCCACTTT. Translation: CASSVPRPDSPLHF.

The chain is built from TRBV5-1 and TRBJ1-4; no reliable D call. Germline V gene lookup returns CDR1 SGHRS and CDR2 YFSETQ. V lost 4 bases to trimming and J lost 0 bases, with 10 bases between them. This CDR3 comprises 15 residues. CDR3 protein: CASSRVGATNEKLFF. DNA for the CDR3: TGCGCCAGCAGCCGTGTCGGTGCAACTAATGAAAAACTGTTTTTT.

The CDR3 coding sequence is TGTGCCAGTACTGCGGGGACCGGGGTTTTTGGGGCCAACGTCCTGACTTTC. This codes for CASTAGTGVFGANVLTF. This chain connects TRBV19 to TRBJ2-6; D may be TRBD2 (6 bases). The V end lost 7 bases, the J end lost 3 bases, and 19 bases lay between the germline ends. CDR1 and CDR2 from the germline V gene are LNHDA and SQIVND (reference sequence). The CDR3 totals 17 residues.

V is TRBV13 and J is TRBJ1-1, with D maybe TRBD1 (5 bases). The CDR3 is made up of 12 amino acids. Between the trimmed V and J ends, which lost 2 bases and 6 bases, there was a span of 7 bases. Germline V gives CDR1 PRHDT, CDR2 FYEKMQ (reference sequence). The DNA for the CDR3 is TGTGCCAGCAGCTTATTGGGGGCTGAAGCTTTCTTT. This codes for CASSLLGAEAFF.

The V and J genes are TRBV28 and TRBJ1-2; D is perhaps TRBD1 (5 bases). The length of the CDR3 is 13 residues. The ends were cut back, 7 bases at V and 4 bases at J, with 13 bases in the middle. Looked up from germline, CDR1 is MDHEN and CDR2 is SYDVKM. The CDR3 is CASTFGGTYGYTF. In nucleotides, the CDR3 is TGTGCCAGCACCTTCGGGGGAACCTATGGCTACACCTTC.

The chain uses TRBV5-1 and TRBJ2-6; D not resolved. Germline assignment: CDR1 SGHRS and CDR2 YFSETQ. The CDR3 contains 17 residues. V lost 4 bases and J lost 0, with 14 bases in between. CDR3 residues: CASSPPLAASGANVLTF. CDR3 DNA: TGCGCCAGCAGCCCCCCCCTTGCAGCCTCTGGGGCCAACGTCCTGACTTTC.

This rearrangement joins TRBV28 to TRBJ1-3, with a possible D match to TRBD1 (5 bases). Germline V lookup: CDR1 MDHEN, CDR2 SYDVKM. The CDR3 length is 16 residues. The V gene lost 5 bases and the J gene lost 2 bases, with 16 bases spanning the gap. The CDR3 coding sequence is TGTGCCAGCAGTCCGCCGGCGGGGCGCGCTGGAAACACCATATATTTT. Protein sequence: CASSPPAGRAGNTIYF.

V usage is TRBV19 and J usage is TRBJ1-6, with unresolved D. CDR1 LNHDA and CDR2 SQIVND come from the germline V gene (reference sequence). Trimming left V 4 bases short and J 7 bases short, with 8 bases between. CDR3 length equals 13 residues. CDR3 in amino acids: CASSTTNNSPLHF. CDR3 DNA sequence: TGTGCCAGTAGTACCACAAACAATTCACCCCTCCACTTT.